This TCR beta chain was observed in a study of control samples from healthy donors and cancer patients. Profiling relied on immunoSEQ multiplex PCR, and the TCRdb table lists in-frame clones only, not all of them. Seen here are about 190,000 clones, 90% to 95% observed once, and the top ten hold about 2%. Material: blood. The receptor was derived from a man aged 30 to 39 in good health.

The CDR3 region has the DNA TGTGCCAGCAGCGTAGCGGGCGGCGGAGCAACTAATGAAAAACTGTTTTTT. This gives the protein CASSVAGGGATNEKLFF. The V call is TRBV9, the J call TRBJ1-4, with D hard to call. There are 17 residues in the CDR3. The V and J ends lost 0 bases and 0 bases respectively, with 12 bases between them. CDR1 and CDR2 (germline): SGDLS, YYNGEE.